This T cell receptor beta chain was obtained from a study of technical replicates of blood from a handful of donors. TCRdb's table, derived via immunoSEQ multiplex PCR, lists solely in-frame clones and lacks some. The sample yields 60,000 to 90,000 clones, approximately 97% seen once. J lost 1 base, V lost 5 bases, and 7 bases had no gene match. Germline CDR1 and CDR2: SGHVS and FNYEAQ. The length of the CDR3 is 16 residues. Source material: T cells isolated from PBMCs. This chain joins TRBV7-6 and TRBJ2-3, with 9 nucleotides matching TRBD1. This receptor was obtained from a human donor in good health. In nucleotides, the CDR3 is TGTGCCAGCAGCCAACAGTGGACAGGGGGCACAGATACGCAGTATTTT. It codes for CASSQQWTGGTDTQYF. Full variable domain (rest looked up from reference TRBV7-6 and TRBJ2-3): GAGVSQSPRYKVTKRGQDVALRCDPISGHVSLYWYRQALGQGPEFLTYFNYEAQQDKSGLPNDRFSAERPEGSISTLTIQRTEQRDSAMYRCASSQQWTGGTDTQYFGPGTRLTVL.